Listed below are T cell receptor beta chains from one sample, sequenced in a study of T cell responses to AZD1222 COVID-19 vaccine. The data were produced by immunoSEQ multiplex PCR, yet TCRdb's version contains in-frame clones alone and is incomplete. Of more than 110,000 clones listed, approximately 85% were seen once; the top ten hold under 9.5%. The source material was peripheral blood, sampled on day 0 of AZD1222 vaccination. The receptors shown here come from an adult in good health. CDR3s include the opening cysteine and the closing phenylalanine or tryptophan. A D gene is named only where the DNA matches it firmly. Expanded clones get a size class; other rows say once, few or many, or leave the size out.

>.|TRBJ1-1|.|TRBV28
CASSWGWGSEGMNTEAFF
TGTGCCAGCAGTTGGGGGTGGGGCTCGGAGGGTATGAACACTGAAGCTTTCTTT
>.|TRBJ1-5|.|TRBV27
CASSLSGGGGNQPQHF
TGTGCCAGCAGTTTATCGGGGGGAGGAGGCAATCAGCCCCAGCATTTT
>TRBD1|TRBJ2-7|.|TRBV27
CASRPPGGHEQYF
TGTGCCAGCAGGCCGCCAGGGGGCCACGAGCAGTACTTC
>.|TRBJ1-1|.|TRBV29-1
CSVDGSGFITEAFF
TGCAGCGTTGATGGTTCCGGGTTTATTACTGAAGCTTTCTTT
>TRBD2|TRBJ2-1|.|TRBV5-1
CASRRLASEGEQFF
TGCGCCAGCCGACGACTAGCATCGGAAGGTGAGCAGTTCTTC
>.|TRBJ2-1|.|TRBV6-5
CASSLLNEQFF
TGTGCCAGCAGTTTACTAAACGAGCAGTTCTTC
>TRBD1|TRBJ1-4|.|TRBV28
CASSSLLTGRNEKLFF
TGTGCCAGCAGTTCCCTTTTGACAGGGCGGAATGAAAAACTGTTTTTT
>.|TRBJ1-4|.|TRBV30
CAWSPGQSNGGFNEKLFF
TGTGCCTGGAGTCCAGGACAGTCGAACGGGGGATTTAATGAAAAACTGTTTTTT
>.|TRBJ1-1|.|TRBV6-5
CASRGRFSGTEAFF
TGTGCCAGCAGAGGCAGGTTCAGTGGGACTGAAGCTTTCTTT
>.|TRBJ1-5|.|TRBV4-1
CASSQVFRATHQPQHF
TGCGCCAGCAGCCAAGTGTTCAGGGCCACTCATCAGCCCCAGCATTTT
>TRBD2|TRBJ2-7|.|TRBV7-8
CASSLREGGLYEQYF
TGTGCCAGCAGCTTACGGGAGGGGGGGCTCTACGAGCAGTACTTC
>.|TRBJ1-2|.|TRBV6-5
CASSTPGVGGGYTF
TGTGCCAGCAGTACTCCCGGGGTTGGTGGTGGCTACACCTTC
>.|TRBJ2-7|.|TRBV19
CASSPRGPYEQYF
TGTGCCAGTAGCCCACGGGGGCCCTACGAGCAGTACTTC
>.|TRBJ2-5|.|TRBV14
CASSQWTAGETQYF
TGTGCCAGCAGCCAATGGACCGCTGGAGAGACCCAGTACTTC
>.|TRBJ1-1|.|TRBV18
CASSRYQGSDTEAFF
TGTGCCAGCTCACGATATCAGGGTAGTGACACTGAAGCTTTCTTT
>TRBD2|TRBJ2-5|.|TRBV4-1
CASSLRLAGGPYQETQYF
TGCGCCAGCAGCCTTCGACTAGCGGGGGGGCCATATCAAGAGACCCAGTACTTC
>.|TRBJ1-4|.|TRBV18
CASSPLATNEKLFF
TGTGCCAGCTCCCCGCTTGCAACTAATGAAAAACTGTTTTTT
>.|TRBJ1-1|.|TRBV18
CASSPMAEKGAFF
TGTGCCAGCTCACCAATGGCGGAAAAGGGAGCTTTCTTT
>TRBD2|TRBJ2-5|.|TRBV2
CASRDGTSGGPGSRETQYF
TGTGCCAGCAGGGACGGGACTAGCGGGGGCCCCGGGTCGCGAGAGACCCAGTACTTC
>TRBD2|TRBJ2-1|few|TRBV7-9
CASSFGTSDNEQFF
TGTGCCAGCAGCTTCGGGACTAGTGACAATGAGCAGTTCTTC
>TRBD1|TRBJ2-2|.|TRBV4-1
CASSLSGTGFSAGELFF
TGCGCCAGCAGCCTCTCCGGGACAGGGTTCTCCGCCGGGGAGCTGTTTTTT
>.|TRBJ1-4|once|TRBV4-1
CASSQGERKLFF
TGCGCCAGCAGCCAAGGGGAGCGGAAACTGTTTTTT
>.|TRBJ2-7|.|TRBV4-1
CASSQENSNYEQYF
TGCGCCAGCAGCCAAGAAAACAGCAACTACGAGCAGTACTTC
>.|TRBJ1-4|.|TRBV30
CAWSVRGKLFF
TGTGCCTGGAGTGTAAGGGGAAAACTGTTTTTT
>TRBD2|TRBJ2-3|.|TRBV4-1
CASSQMGLAETDTQYF
TGCGCCAGCAGCCAAATGGGACTAGCGGAGACAGATACGCAGTATTTT
>TRBD1|TRBJ1-3|.|TRBV27
CASSSLSRTGSGNTIYF
TGTGCCAGCAGTTCCCTGTCCCGGACAGGCTCTGGAAACACCATATATTTT
>.|TRBJ2-5|.|TRBV11-2
CASSLVPVRLGERETQYF
TGTGCCAGCAGCCTGGTCCCCGTGAGGTTGGGGGAGAGAGAGACCCAGTACTTC
>.|TRBJ2-1|.|TRBV14
CASSQDPHNEQFF
TGTGCCAGCAGCCAAGATCCCCACAATGAGCAGTTCTTC
>.|TRBJ2-1|.|TRBV21-1
CASSIGGIPQFSSYNEQFF
TGTGCCAGCAGCATTGGCGGGATCCCCCAATTTAGCTCCTACAATGAGCAGTTCTTC
>TRBD2|TRBJ2-1|.|TRBV6-5
CASTLAGLDEQFF
TGTGCCAGCACCTTAGCGGGACTCGATGAGCAGTTCTTC
>.|TRBJ1-5|.|TRBV6-5
CASNLALGEGPQHF
TGTGCCAGCAATCTAGCCCTGGGGGAAGGGCCCCAGCATTTT
>TRBD2|TRBJ2-1|.|TRBV7-9
CASKGGTSGNEQFF
TGTGCCAGCAAAGGTGGGACTAGCGGAAATGAGCAGTTCTTC
>TRBD2|TRBJ2-1|.|TRBV2
CASKPGLALLEQFF
TGTGCCAGCAAACCGGGACTAGCACTCTTGGAGCAGTTCTTC
>.|TRBJ2-7|.|TRBV13
CASSLATDSTGVVFYEQYF
TGTGCCAGCAGCTTAGCAACTGATTCGACAGGCGTGGTTTTCTACGAGCAGTACTTC
>.|TRBJ1-3|.|TRBV15
CATSREFDRGGGNTIYF
TGTGCCACCAGCAGAGAATTCGACCGGGGCGGGGGAAACACCATATATTTT
>.|TRBJ2-2|.|TRBV23-1
CASSHPESARAPYTGELFF
TGCGCCAGCAGTCATCCCGAGTCGGCAAGGGCCCCTTACACCGGGGAGCTGTTTTTT
>.|TRBJ2-2|once|TRBV7-9
CASSLSLSHAGELFF
TGTGCCAGCAGCTTATCCTTATCCCACGCCGGGGAGCTGTTTTTT